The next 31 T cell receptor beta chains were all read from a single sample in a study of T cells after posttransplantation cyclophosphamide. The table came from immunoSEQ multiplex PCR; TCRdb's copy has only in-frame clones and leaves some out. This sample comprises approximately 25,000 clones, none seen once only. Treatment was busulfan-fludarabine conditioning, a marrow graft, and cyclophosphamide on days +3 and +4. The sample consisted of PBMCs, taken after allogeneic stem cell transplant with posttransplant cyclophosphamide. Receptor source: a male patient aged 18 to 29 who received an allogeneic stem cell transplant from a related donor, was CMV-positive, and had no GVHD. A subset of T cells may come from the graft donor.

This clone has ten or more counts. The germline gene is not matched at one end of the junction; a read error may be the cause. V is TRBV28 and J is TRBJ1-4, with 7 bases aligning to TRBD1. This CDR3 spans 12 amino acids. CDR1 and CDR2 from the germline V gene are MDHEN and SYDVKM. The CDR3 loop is CASTNTARGQDF. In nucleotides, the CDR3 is TGTGCCAGCACCAACACGGCGAGGGGGCAAGACTTT.

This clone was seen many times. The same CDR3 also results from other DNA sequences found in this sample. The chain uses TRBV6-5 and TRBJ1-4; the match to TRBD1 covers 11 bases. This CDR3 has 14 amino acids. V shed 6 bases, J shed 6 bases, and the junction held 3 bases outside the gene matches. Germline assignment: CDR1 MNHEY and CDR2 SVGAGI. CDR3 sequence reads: CASRRTGGYEKLFF. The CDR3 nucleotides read TGTGCCAGCAGACGGACAGGGGGCTATGAAAAACTGTTTTTT.

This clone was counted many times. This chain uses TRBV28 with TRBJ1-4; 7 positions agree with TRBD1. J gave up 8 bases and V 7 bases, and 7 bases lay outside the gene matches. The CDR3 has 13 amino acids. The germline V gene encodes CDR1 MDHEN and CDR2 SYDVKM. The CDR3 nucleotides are TGTGCCAGCACCCCGGGACAGCCAGAAAAACTGTTTTTT. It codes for CASTPGQPEKLFF.

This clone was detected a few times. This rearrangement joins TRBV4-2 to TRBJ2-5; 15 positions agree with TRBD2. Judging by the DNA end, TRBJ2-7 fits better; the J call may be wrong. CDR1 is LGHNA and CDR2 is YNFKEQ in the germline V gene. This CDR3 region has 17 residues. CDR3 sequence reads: CASSHEEGLAGGTEQYF. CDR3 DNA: TGTGCCAGCAGCCACGAAGAGGGACTAGCGGGAGGTACCGAGCAGTACTTC.

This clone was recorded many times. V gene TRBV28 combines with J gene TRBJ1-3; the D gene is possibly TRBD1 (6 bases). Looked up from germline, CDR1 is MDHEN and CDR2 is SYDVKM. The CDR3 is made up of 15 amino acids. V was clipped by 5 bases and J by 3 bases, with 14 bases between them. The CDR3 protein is CASSPTGFDGNTIYF. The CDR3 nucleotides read TGTGCCAGCAGTCCCACAGGGTTCGATGGAAACACCATATATTTT.

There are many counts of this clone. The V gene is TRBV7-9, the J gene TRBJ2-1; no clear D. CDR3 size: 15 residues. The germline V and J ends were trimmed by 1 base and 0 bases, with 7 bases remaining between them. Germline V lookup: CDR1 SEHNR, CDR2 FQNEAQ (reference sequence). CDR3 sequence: CASSLELSSYNEQFF. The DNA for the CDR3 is TGTGCCAGCAGCTTAGAGCTGAGCTCCTACAATGAGCAGTTCTTC.

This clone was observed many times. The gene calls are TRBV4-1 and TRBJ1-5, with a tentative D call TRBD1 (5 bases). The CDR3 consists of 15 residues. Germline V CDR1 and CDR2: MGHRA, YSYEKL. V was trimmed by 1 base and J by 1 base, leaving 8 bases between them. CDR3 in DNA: TGCGCCAGCAGCCAAGGGACATCCAGCAATCAGCCCCAGCATTTT. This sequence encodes CASSQGTSSNQPQHF.

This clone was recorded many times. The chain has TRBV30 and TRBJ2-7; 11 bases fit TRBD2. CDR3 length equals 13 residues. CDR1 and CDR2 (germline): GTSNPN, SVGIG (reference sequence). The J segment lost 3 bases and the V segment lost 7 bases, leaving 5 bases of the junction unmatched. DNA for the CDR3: TGTGCCTACTCGACTAGCGGGAACTACGAGCAGTACTTC. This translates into CAYSTSGNYEQYF.

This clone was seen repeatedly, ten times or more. As DNA, the CDR3 is TGTGCCAGCAAATCCCCTCCGGGTTTGGGGGCATCTAGCAATCAGCCCCAGCATTTT. Its protein is CASKSPPGLGASSNQPQHF. This chain uses TRBV28 with TRBJ1-5, with TRBD1 as a possible D gene (6 bases). V was cut by 7 bases and J by 0 bases, with 25 bases left in between. The CDR3 covers 19 residues. Looked up from germline, CDR1 is MDHEN and CDR2 is SYDVKM.

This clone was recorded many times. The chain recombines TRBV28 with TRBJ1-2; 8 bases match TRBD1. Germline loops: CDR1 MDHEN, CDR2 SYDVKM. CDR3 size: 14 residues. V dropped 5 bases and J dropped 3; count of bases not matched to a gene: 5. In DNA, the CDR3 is TGTGCCAGCAGTCGCTCAGGGGGCGACTATGGCTACACCTTC. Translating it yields CASSRSGGDYGYTF.

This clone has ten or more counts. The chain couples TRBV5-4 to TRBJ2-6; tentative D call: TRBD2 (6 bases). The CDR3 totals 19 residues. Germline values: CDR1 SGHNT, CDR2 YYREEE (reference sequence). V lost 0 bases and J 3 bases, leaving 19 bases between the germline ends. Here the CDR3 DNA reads TGTGCCAGCAGCTTGGCCGGGAGCCCCGAAGGCTTTGGGGCCAACGTCCTGACTTTC. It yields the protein CASSLAGSPEGFGANVLTF.

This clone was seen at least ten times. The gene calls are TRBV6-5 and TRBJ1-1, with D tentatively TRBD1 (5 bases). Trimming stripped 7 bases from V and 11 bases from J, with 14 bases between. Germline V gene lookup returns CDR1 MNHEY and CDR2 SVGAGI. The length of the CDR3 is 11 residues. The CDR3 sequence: CASITGLRAFF. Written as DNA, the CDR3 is TGTGCCAGCATCACAGGATTGAGGGCTTTCTTT.

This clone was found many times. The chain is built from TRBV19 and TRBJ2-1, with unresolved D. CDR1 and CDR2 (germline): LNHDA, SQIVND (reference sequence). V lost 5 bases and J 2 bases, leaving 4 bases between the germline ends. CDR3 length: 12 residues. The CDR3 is CASSLAYNEQFF. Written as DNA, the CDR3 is TGTGCCAGTAGTCTCGCCTACAATGAGCAGTTCTTC.

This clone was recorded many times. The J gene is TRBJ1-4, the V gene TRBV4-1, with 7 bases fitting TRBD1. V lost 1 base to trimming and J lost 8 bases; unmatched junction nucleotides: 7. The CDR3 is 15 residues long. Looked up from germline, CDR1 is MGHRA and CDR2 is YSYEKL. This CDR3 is CASSQVQGRREKLFF. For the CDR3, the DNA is TGCGCCAGCAGCCAAGTACAGGGGCGGAGGGAAAAACTGTTTTTT.

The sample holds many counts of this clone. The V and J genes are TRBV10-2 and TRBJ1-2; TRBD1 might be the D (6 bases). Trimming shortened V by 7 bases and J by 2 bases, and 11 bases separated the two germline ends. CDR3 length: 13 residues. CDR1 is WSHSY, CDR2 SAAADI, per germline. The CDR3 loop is CASKPRGNYGYTF. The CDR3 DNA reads TGCGCCAGCAAGCCCAGGGGAAACTATGGCTACACCTTC.

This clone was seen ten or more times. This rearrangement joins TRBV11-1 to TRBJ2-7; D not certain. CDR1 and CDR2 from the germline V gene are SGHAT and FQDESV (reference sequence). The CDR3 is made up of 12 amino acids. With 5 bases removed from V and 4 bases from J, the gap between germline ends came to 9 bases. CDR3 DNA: TGTGCCAGCAGCCTATACGAGTACGAGCAGTACTTC. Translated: CASSLYEYEQYF.

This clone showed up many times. The CDR3 sequence is CASSPGGFTGELFF. The CDR3 nucleotides read TGCGCCAGCAGTCCAGGGGGTTTCACCGGGGAGCTGTTTTTT. This sequence joins TRBV5-1 and TRBJ2-2; 7 bases align to TRBD1. The trim removed 5 bases at V and 4 bases at J, leaving 5 bases unmatched. This CDR3 has 14 amino acids. Germline CDR1 and CDR2: SGHRS and YFSETQ. The whole variable domain, filled in from reference TRBV5-1 and TRBJ2-2, reads KAGVTQTPRYLIKTRGQQVTLSCSPISGHRSVSWYQQTPGQGLQFLFEYFSETQRNKGNFPGRFSGRQFSNSRSEMNVSTLELGDSALYLCASSPGGFTGELFFGEGSRLTVL.

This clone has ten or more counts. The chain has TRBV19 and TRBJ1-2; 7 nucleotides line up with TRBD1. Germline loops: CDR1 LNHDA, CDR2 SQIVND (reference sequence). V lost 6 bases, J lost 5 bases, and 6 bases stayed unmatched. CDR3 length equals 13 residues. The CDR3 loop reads CASREQGRYGYTF. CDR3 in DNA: TGTGCCAGTAGAGAACAGGGGCGTTATGGCTACACCTTC.

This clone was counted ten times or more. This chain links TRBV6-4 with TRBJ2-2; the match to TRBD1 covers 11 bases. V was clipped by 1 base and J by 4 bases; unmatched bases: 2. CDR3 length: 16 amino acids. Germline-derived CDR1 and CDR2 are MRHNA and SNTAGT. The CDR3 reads CASSDFGTGGTGELFF. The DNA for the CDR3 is TGTGCCAGCAGTGACTTCGGGACAGGGGGCACCGGGGAGCTGTTTTTT.

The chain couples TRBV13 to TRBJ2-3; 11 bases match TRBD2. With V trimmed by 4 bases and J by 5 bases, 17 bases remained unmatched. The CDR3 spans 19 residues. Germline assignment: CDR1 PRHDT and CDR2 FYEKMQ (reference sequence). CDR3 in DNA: TGTGCCAGCAGCTCACCCAACGAACTAGCGGGGGTTCATCAAGATACGCAGTATTTT. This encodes CASSSPNELAGVHQDTQYF.

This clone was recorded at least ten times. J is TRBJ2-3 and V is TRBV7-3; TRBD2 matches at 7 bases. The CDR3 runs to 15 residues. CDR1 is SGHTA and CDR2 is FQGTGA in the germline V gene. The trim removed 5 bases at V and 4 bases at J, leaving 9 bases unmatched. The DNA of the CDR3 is TGTGCCAGCAGCCTAGGGGCGGGAGTGGCAGATACGCAGTATTTT. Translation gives CASSLGAGVADTQYF.

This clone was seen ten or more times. The CDR3 DNA reads as TGTGCCAGCAGTGAAGCGGGGAGGACAGGAGGGACAGATACGCAGTATTTT. This translates into CASSEAGRTGGTDTQYF. The rearrangement joins TRBV6-1 to TRBJ2-3; a possible D gene is TRBD1 (7 bases). Germline V gives CDR1 MNHNS, CDR2 SASEGT. This CDR3 has 17 amino acids. Trimming removed 0 bases from V and 3 bases from J, with 16 bases in between.

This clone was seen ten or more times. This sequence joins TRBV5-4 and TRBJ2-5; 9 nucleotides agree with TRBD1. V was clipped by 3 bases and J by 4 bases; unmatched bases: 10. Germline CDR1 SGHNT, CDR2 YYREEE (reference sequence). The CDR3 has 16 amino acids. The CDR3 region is CASSSGTGKVPETQYF. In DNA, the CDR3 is TGTGCCAGCAGCTCCGGGACAGGGAAAGTACCAGAGACCCAGTACTTC.

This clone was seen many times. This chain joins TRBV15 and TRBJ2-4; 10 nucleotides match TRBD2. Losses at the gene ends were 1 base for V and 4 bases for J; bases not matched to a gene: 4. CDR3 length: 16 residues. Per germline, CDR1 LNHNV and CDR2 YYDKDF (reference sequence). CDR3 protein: CATSRVSGGTKNIQYF. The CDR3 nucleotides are TGTGCCACCAGCAGAGTTAGCGGGGGGACTAAAAACATTCAGTACTTC.

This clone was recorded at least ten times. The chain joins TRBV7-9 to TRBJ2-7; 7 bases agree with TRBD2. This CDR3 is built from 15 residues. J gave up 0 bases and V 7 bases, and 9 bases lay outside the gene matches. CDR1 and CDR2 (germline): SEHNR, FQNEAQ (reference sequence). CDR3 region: CASILPGGNSYEQYF. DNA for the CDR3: TGTGCCAGCATCCTCCCGGGAGGCAACTCCTACGAGCAGTACTTC.

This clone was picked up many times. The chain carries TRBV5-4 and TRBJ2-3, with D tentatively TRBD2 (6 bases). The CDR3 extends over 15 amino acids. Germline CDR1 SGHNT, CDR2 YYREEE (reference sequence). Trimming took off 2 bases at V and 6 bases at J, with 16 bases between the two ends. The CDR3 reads CASSFFGTSHDTQYF. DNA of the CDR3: TGTGCCAGCAGCTTTTTTGGGACTTCCCACGATACGCAGTATTTT.

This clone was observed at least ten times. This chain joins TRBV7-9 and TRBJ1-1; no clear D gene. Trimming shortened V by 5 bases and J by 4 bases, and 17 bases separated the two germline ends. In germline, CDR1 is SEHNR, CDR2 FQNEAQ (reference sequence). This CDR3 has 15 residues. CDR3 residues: CASSRLTGRSTEAFF. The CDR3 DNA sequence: TGTGCCAGCAGCCGGTTGACGGGAAGGTCCACTGAAGCTTTCTTT. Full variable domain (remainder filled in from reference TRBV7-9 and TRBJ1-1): DTGVSQNPRHKITKRGQNVTFRCDPISEHNRLYWYRQTLGQGPEFLTYFQNEAQLEKSRLLSDRFSAERPKGSFSTLEIQRTEQGDSAMYLCASSRLTGRSTEAFFGQGTRLTVV.

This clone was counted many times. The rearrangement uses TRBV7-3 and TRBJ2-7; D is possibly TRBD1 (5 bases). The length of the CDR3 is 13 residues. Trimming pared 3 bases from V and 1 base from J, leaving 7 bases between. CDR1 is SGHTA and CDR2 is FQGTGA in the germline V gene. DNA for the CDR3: TGTGCCAGCAGCTTCGACAGATCCTACGAGCAGTACTTC. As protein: CASSFDRSYEQYF. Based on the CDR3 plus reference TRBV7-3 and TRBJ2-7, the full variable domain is GAGVSQTPSNKVTEKGKYVELRCDPISGHTALYWYRQSLGQGPEFLIYFQGTGAADDSGLPNDRFFAVRPEGSVSTLKIQRTERGDSAVYLCASSFDRSYEQYFGPGTRLTVT.

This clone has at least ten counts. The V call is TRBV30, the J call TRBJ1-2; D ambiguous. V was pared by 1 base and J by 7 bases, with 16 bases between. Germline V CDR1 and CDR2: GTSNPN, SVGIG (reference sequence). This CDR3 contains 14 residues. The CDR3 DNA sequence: TGTGCCTGGAGTGGAGGGATAGTCCGGGGTGGCTACACCTTC. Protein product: CAWSGGIVRGGYTF.

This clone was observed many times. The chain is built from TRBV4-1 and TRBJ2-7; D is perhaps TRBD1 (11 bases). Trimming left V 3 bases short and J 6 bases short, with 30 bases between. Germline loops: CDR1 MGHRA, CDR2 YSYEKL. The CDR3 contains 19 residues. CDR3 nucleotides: TGCGCCAGCAGCCAGGAGGACAGGGGGCGGCTAGCGGGAGCGGGCGAGCAGTACTTC. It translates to CASSQEDRGRLAGAGEQYF.

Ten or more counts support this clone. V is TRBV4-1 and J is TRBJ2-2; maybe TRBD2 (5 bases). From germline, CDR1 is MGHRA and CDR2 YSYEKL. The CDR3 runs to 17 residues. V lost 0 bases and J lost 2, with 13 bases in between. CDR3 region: CASSQEAADSNTGELFF. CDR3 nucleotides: TGCGCCAGCAGCCAAGAAGCAGCGGACTCCAACACCGGGGAGCTGTTTTTT.